The 15 T cell receptor beta chains below all came from one sample that was sequenced in a study of identical twins. TCRdb used MiXCR to reprocess the 5' RACE reads, holding one entry per CDR3 protein. The data show some 1,700,000 distinct CDR3 sequences, roughly a third seen once. The sample taken for sequencing was cord blood. The receptor source for this set is a newborn girl in good health.

This clonotype was seen more than once but under ten times. The rearrangement joins TRBV2 to TRBJ2-1; 13 bases agree with TRBD2. The CDR3 contains 21 residues. CDR1 SNHLY and CDR2 FYNNEI come from the germline V gene. The J segment lost 10 bases and the V segment lost 4 bases, leaving 25 bases of the junction unmatched. CDR3 DNA: TGTGCCAGCAGTGGTTTTATGTTGGGGACTAGCGGGACTAAACCCTCCTACGAGCAGTTCTTC. Its translation is CASSGFMLGTSGTKPSYEQFF. Full variable domain (remainder filled in from reference TRBV2 and TRBJ2-1): EPEVTQTPSHQVTQMGQEVILRCVPISNHLYFYWYRQILGQKVEFLVSFYNNEISEKSEIFDDQFSVERPDGSNFTLKIRSTKLEDSAMYFCASSGFMLGTSGTKPSYEQFFGPGTRLTVL.

The J gene is TRBJ2-7, the V gene TRBV10-3, with TRBD2 matching over 10 bases. CDR1 and CDR2 from the germline V gene are ENHRY and SYGVKD. V shed 6 bases and J 7 bases; nucleotides not matched to a gene: 12. This CDR3 is 15 amino acids long. CDR3 sequence reads: CAIRKITSGINEQYF. The CDR3 DNA is TGTGCCATCAGGAAAATTACTAGCGGGATAAATGAGCAGTACTTC.

The chain links TRBV29-1 to TRBJ2-5, with D possibly matching TRBD1 (5 bases). V lost 0 bases, J lost 1 base, and 12 bases lay in between. CDR3 size: 15 residues. CDR1 SQVTM and CDR2 ANQGSEA come from the germline V gene. CDR3 sequence: CSVEEIQVSQETQYF. CDR3 sequence (DNA): TGCAGCGTTGAAGAAATACAGGTCTCCCAAGAGACCCAGTACTTC. Supplemented by reference TRBV29-1 and TRBJ2-5, the full variable domain reads SAVISQKPSRDICQRGTSLTIQCQVDSQVTMMFWYRQQPGQSLTLIATANQGSEATYESGFVIDKFPISRPNLTFSTLTVSNMSPEDSSIYLCSVEEIQVSQETQYFGPGTRLLVL.

This clonotype was counted a few times. V gene TRBV27 combines with J gene TRBJ1-2, with D possibly being TRBD1 (6 bases). This CDR3 has 14 residues. Germline V gene sequence: CDR1 MNHEY, CDR2 SMNVEV (reference sequence). V was cut by 3 bases and J by 5 bases, with 13 bases left in between. The CDR3 reads CASSLRGGMYGYTF. CDR3 sequence (DNA): TGTGCCAGCAGTTTGAGAGGGGGGATGTATGGCTACACCTTC.

V is TRBV7-2 and J is TRBJ2-3; no definite D call. Per germline, CDR1 SGHTA and CDR2 FQGNSA. V was shortened by 11 bases and J by 0 bases, with 12 bases between the two germline ends. This CDR3 has 13 amino acids. The CDR3 here is CAGEGPSTDTQYF. Here the CDR3 DNA reads TGTGCCGGCGAAGGACCTAGCACAGATACGCAGTATTTT. Full variable domain (missing parts from reference TRBV7-2 and TRBJ2-3): GAGVSQSPSNKVTEKGKDVELRCDPISGHTALYWYRQSLGQGLEFLIYFQGNSAPDKSGLPSDRFSAERTGGSVSTLTIQRTQQEDSAVYLCAGEGPSTDTQYFGPGTRLTVL.

CDR3 loop: CSARDTSGSWNEQYF. CDR3 in DNA: TGCAGTGCTAGGGATACTAGCGGGAGTTGGAATGAGCAGTACTTC. The V call is TRBV20-1, the J call TRBJ2-5, with 11 bases aligning to TRBD2. Per the germline V gene, CDR1 is DFQATT and CDR2 is SNEGSKA (reference sequence). V shed 3 bases and J 11 bases; nucleotides not matched to a gene: 14. This CDR3 spans 15 amino acids.

The V gene is TRBV29-1, the J gene TRBJ1-2, with a tentative D call TRBD1 (5 bases). The CDR3 has 12 amino acids. Germline values: CDR1 SQVTM, CDR2 ANQGSEA. V was clipped by 6 bases and J by 6 bases, with 14 bases between them. CDR3 region: CSVVGGDDGYTF. The CDR3 bases are TGCAGCGTCGTGGGGGGGGACGATGGCTACACCTTC.

This clonotype was seen a handful of times. This rearrangement joins TRBV6-5 to TRBJ2-1, with 7 bases that match TRBD2. Germline CDR1 is MNHEY and CDR2 is SVGAGI. With V trimmed by 3 bases and J by 7 bases, 9 bases remained unmatched. This CDR3 has 15 residues. In DNA, the CDR3 is TGTGCCAGCAGTTATACGGGAGGAGTTGGAAATGAGCAGTTCTTC. This sequence encodes CASSYTGGVGNEQFF.

In this sample, this clonotype turned up a few times. The rearrangement uses TRBV20-1 and TRBJ2-5, with a tentative D call TRBD1 (5 bases). The germline V gene has CDR1 DFQATT and CDR2 SNEGSKA (reference sequence). Trimming removed 3 bases from V and 11 bases from J, with 19 bases in between. The CDR3 is 13 amino acids. CDR3 residues: CSASVRVGNEQYF. For the CDR3, the DNA is TGCAGTGCTAGCGTCAGGGTTGGGAATGAGCAGTACTTC.

This clonotype has more than one count but fewer than ten. The chain is built from TRBV4-2 and TRBJ1-6; 7 positions agree with TRBD1. V lost 0 bases to trimming and J lost 8 bases; unmatched junction nucleotides: 7. The V gene's germline CDR1 is LGHNA and CDR2 YNFKEQ. This CDR3 has 16 amino acids. The CDR3: CASSQDGPTGDSPLHF. The CDR3 nucleotides read TGTGCCAGCAGCCAAGACGGCCCTACAGGGGATTCACCCCTCCACTTT.

This chain joins TRBV21-1 and TRBJ2-6. TRBV21-1 constitutes a pseudogene. The CDR3 length is 18 residues. CDR3 DNA: TGTGCCAGCAGCAAAAAAAAAAGGACAGGCTCTGGGGCCAACGTCCTGACTTTC. Its protein is CASSKKKRTGSGANVLTF.

The chain carries TRBV12-3 or TRBV12-4 and TRBJ2-1; 11 bases map to TRBD2. The length of the CDR3 is 17 residues. Unmatched junction bases numbered 13, after V lost 6 bases and J lost 6 bases. The CDR3: CASSLGGNSGRVNEQFF. The DNA of the CDR3 is TGTGCCAGCAGCCTAGGTGGGAATAGCGGGAGGGTCAATGAGCAGTTCTTC.

The gene calls are TRBV5-1 and TRBJ2-1; possibly TRBD2 for D (5 bases). Germline V gene data show CDR1 as SGHRS and CDR2 as YFSETQ. Trimming pared 3 bases from V and 15 bases from J, leaving 22 bases between. The CDR3 spans 14 residues. In DNA form, the CDR3 reads TGCGCCAGCAGCTCCCAATACTCGGCGGGCCATTGGTTCTTC. This codes for CASSSQYSAGHWFF.

This clonotype was counted a few times. This chain joins TRBV3-1 and TRBJ2-1, with 12 positions matching TRBD2. J was trimmed by 8 bases and V by 6 bases; bases with no gene match: 5. The CDR3 has 14 residues. Germline CDR1 LGHDT, CDR2 YNNKEL (reference sequence). The CDR3 coding sequence is TGTGCCAGCAGGACTAGCGGGGGCGGGGATGAGCAGTTCTTC. Amino acid sequence: CASRTSGGGDEQFF.

This clonotype was counted between two and nine times. V usage is TRBV9 and J usage is TRBJ2-1; 9 nucleotides line up with TRBD1. The CDR3 extends over 17 amino acids. Losses at the gene ends were 0 bases for V and 2 bases for J; bases not matched to a gene: 6. Germline V CDR1 and CDR2: SGDLS, YYNGEE. As DNA, the CDR3 is TGTGCCAGCAGCGTAGAATTATGGACAGGGGCCTACAATGAGCAGTTCTTC. Encoded protein: CASSVELWTGAYNEQFF.